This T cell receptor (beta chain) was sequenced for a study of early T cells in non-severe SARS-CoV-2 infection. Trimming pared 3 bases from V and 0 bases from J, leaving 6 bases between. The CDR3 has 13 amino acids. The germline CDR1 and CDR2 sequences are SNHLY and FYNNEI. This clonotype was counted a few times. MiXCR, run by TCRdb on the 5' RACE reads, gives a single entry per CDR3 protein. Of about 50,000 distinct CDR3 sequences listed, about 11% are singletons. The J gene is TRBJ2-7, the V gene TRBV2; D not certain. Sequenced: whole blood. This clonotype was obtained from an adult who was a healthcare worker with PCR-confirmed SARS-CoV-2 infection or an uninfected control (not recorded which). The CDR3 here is CASSDGSSYEQYF. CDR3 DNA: TGTGCCAGCAGTGATGGCAGCTCCTACGAGCAGTACTTC.